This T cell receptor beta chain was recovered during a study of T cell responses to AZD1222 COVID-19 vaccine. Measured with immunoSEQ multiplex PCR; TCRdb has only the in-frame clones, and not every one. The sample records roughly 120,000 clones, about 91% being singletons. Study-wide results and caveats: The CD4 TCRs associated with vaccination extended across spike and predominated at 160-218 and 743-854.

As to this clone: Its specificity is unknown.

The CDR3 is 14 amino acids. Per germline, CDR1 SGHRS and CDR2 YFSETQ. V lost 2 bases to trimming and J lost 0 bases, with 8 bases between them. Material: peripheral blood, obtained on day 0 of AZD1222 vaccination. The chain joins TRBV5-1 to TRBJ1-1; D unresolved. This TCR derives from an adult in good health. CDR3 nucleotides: TGCGCCAGCAGCTTACAAGTATTGAACACTGAAGCTTTCTTT. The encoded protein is CASSLQVLNTEAFF.